Sequencing of this TCR beta chain was carried out in a study of T cells in localized non-small cell lung cancer. The method was immunoSEQ multiplex PCR; TCRdb's version includes in-frame clones alone and lacks a portion of them. Among about 25,000 clones listed, 86% were seen once. Trimming took off 3 bases at V and 2 bases at J, with 21 bases between the two ends. This CDR3 is built from 18 residues. Germline CDR1 and CDR2: SNHLY and FYNNEI. The clonotype comes from an older female donor with stage I lung adenocarcinoma. Here the sequenced sample was peripheral blood, taken before any cancer treatment. The J gene is TRBJ2-3, the V gene TRBV2; a possible D gene is TRBD1 (6 bases). In DNA, the CDR3 is TGTGCCAGCAGTGAGTTTGGGTCCAGGGGCACTTTCACAGATACGCAGTATTTT. It codes for CASSEFGSRGTFTDTQYF.